One and the same sample provided the 32 T cell receptor beta chains below, sequenced in a study of T cells expressing NK-cell markers. Reanalyzing the 5' RACE reads, TCRdb keeps one entry per CDR3 protein, without DNA. The listing contains about 550,000 distinct CDR3 sequences. Specimen: blood T cells: a sorted CD56 or NKG2C T cell subset, CD4+ or CD8+ T cells, or bulk PBMC T cells (not recorded which). Receptor source: a man in his late teens or twenties in good health.

The chain combines TRBV6-5 with TRBJ1-4; TCRdb indicates TRBD1, and absent DNA this call remains unverified. CDR3 length equals 12 residues. CDR1 MNHEY and CDR2 SVGAGI come from the germline V gene. This CDR3 reads CASRGENEKLFF.

The chain links TRBV7-8 to TRBJ2-2. Germline CDR1 reads SGHVS; CDR2 reads FQNEAQ. The CDR3 covers 16 residues. CDR3 sequence reads: CASSLWLSTNTGELFF. Filled out from reference TRBV7-8 and TRBJ2-2, the complete variable domain reads GAGVSQSPRYKVAKRGQDVALRCDPISGHVSLFWYQQALGQGPEFLTYFQNEAQLDKSGLPSDRFFAERPEGSVSTLKIQRTQQEDSAVYLCASSLWLSTNTGELFFGEGSRLTVL.

The chain uses TRBV11-2 and TRBJ2-1. This CDR3 comprises 16 residues. CDR1 is SGHAT and CDR2 is FQNNGV in the germline V gene. The CDR3 reads CASSLGVSLTYNEQFF. Combining the CDR3 with reference TRBV11-2 and TRBJ2-1 gives the whole variable domain EAGVAQSPRYKIIEKRQSVAFWCNPISGHATLYWYQQILGQGPKLLIQFQNNGVVDDSQLPKDRFSAERLKGVDSTLKIQPAKLEDSAVYLCASSLGVSLTYNEQFFGPGTRLTVL.

The V gene is TRBV6-1, the J gene TRBJ2-5; absent DNA, TCRdb's TRBD1 call cannot be checked. Germline CDR1 MNHNS, CDR2 SASEGT. This CDR3 has 15 amino acids. The CDR3: CASSPTEGQLETQYF.

This chain uses TRBV5-1 with TRBJ2-2; TCRdb's assignment of TRBD2 cannot be checked, as there is no DNA. There are 17 residues in the CDR3. The V gene's germline CDR1 is SGHRS and CDR2 YFSETQ. This CDR3 is CASSQTLAGENTGELFF.

The V call is TRBV5-6, the J call TRBJ2-2; TCRdb proposes TRBD1, but this gene call is untestable without DNA. CDR1 is SGHDT, CDR2 YYEEEE, per germline. This CDR3 contains 15 residues. The CDR3 protein is CASSDGDTYTGELFF.

This chain connects TRBV7-2 to TRBJ2-5; the D call from TCRdb, TRBD1, cannot be confirmed without DNA. This CDR3 spans 16 amino acids. Germline V gene data show CDR1 as SGHTA and CDR2 as FQGNSA. CDR3 amino acids: CASSLGPGRQEETQYF.

This chain links TRBV2 with TRBJ1-4; no DNA is available, so the TRBD1 call from TCRdb remains unchecked. The CDR3 is 15 amino acids. CDR1 is SNHLY and CDR2 is FYNNEI in the germline V gene. The chain's CDR3 is CASSGPGHPNEKLFF.

This chain connects TRBV7-6 to TRBJ2-3. Looked up from germline, CDR1 is SGHVS and CDR2 is FNYEAQ. This CDR3 contains 13 residues. CDR3 residues: CASSLGTTDTQYF. Using reference TRBV7-6 and TRBJ2-3 for the parts outside the CDR3, the full variable domain is GAGVSQSPRYKVTKRGQDVALRCDPISGHVSLYWYRQALGQGPEFLTYFNYEAQQDKSGLPNDRFSAERPEGSISTLTIQRTEQRDSAMYRCASSLGTTDTQYFGPGTRLTVL.

This chain uses TRBV5-1 with TRBJ2-1; there is no DNA to check the TCRdb D call of TRBD1. Germline CDR1 SGHRS, CDR2 YFSETQ. CDR3 length: 17 residues. The CDR3 is CASSFSGGGTPYNEQFF. The full variable domain, rest sourced from reference TRBV5-1 and TRBJ2-1, is KAGVTQTPRYLIKTRGQQVTLSCSPISGHRSVSWYQQTPGQGLQFLFEYFSETQRNKGNFPGRFSGRQFSNSRSEMNVSTLELGDSALYLCASSFSGGGTPYNEQFFGPGTRLTVL.

This sequence joins TRBV20-1 and TRBJ2-1; TCRdb indicates TRBD1, and absent DNA this call remains unverified. Per the germline V gene, CDR1 is DFQATT and CDR2 is SNEGSKA (reference sequence). The CDR3 covers 14 residues. The CDR3 loop is CSASWVIRANEQFF.

The genes are TRBV5-1 and TRBJ1-4; TCRdb picks TRBD1, but there is no DNA to check that call. The CDR3 loop spans 14 amino acids. Germline V gene sequence: CDR1 SGHRS, CDR2 YFSETQ. The CDR3 spells CASSRGSGEEKLFF.

The V and J genes are TRBV7-2 and TRBJ2-3. This CDR3 spans 15 amino acids. Germline CDR1 and CDR2: SGHTA and FQGNSA. The CDR3 sequence is CASSLSRVFTDTQYF.

This rearrangement joins TRBV28 to TRBJ2-1. CDR1 and CDR2 (germline): MDHEN, SYDVKM. There are 13 residues in the CDR3. CDR3 sequence: CASSLAQHNEQFF.

The rearrangement joins TRBV24-1 to TRBJ2-2; TCRdb's D call, TRBD1, is unchecked because there is no DNA. The CDR3 contains 16 residues. Germline CDR1 KGHDR, CDR2 SFDVKD. The CDR3 region is CATSDLGGPNTGELFF.

The chain joins TRBV9 to TRBJ2-1; TCRdb names TRBD2, which stays unverified in the absence of DNA. Looked up from germline, CDR1 is SGDLS and CDR2 is YYNGEE. This CDR3 has 16 amino acids. CDR3 loop: CASSVGLAGLDNEQFF.

The J gene is TRBJ2-7, the V gene TRBV7-2. Per germline, CDR1 SGHTA and CDR2 FQGNSA. The CDR3 is 15 residues long. CDR3 region: CASSLSQAVVYEQYF.

This chain joins TRBV19 and TRBJ2-2; the D call from TCRdb, TRBD1, cannot be confirmed without DNA. The CDR3 is made up of 14 amino acids. Per the germline V gene, CDR1 is LNHDA and CDR2 is SQIVND (reference sequence). The CDR3 spells CASKRTGRTGELFF.

This chain connects TRBV5-6 to TRBJ2-7. CDR1 and CDR2 (germline): SGHDT, YYEEEE. This CDR3 has 12 amino acids. This chain's CDR3 is CASSLRWYEQYF.

V is TRBV9 and J is TRBJ2-7; lacking DNA, the TRBD2 call made by TCRdb goes unchecked. There are 14 residues in the CDR3. The germline V gene encodes CDR1 SGDLS and CDR2 YYNGEE. The CDR3 loop reads CASSRAGGPYEQYF.

The V call is TRBV11-3, the J call TRBJ2-1. The V gene's germline CDR1 is SGHNT and CDR2 YENEEA. This CDR3 has 13 amino acids. This CDR3 is CASSPEYDNEQFF. Combining the CDR3 with reference TRBV11-3 and TRBJ2-1 gives the whole variable domain EAGVVQSPRYKIIEKKQPVAFWCNPISGHNTLYWYLQNLGQGPELLIRYENEEAVDDSQLPKDRFSAERLKGVDSTLKIQPAELGDSAVYLCASSPEYDNEQFFGPGTRLTVL.

CDR3 loop: CSARDIGTGGTEAFF. The chain has TRBV20-1 and TRBJ1-1; TCRdb calls TRBD1, which cannot be checked without DNA. From germline, CDR1 is DFQATT and CDR2 SNEGSKA (reference sequence). This CDR3 has 15 amino acids.

V usage is TRBV12-3 or TRBV12-4 and J usage is TRBJ2-1; TCRdb's D gene call, TRBD1, goes unchecked for lack of DNA. The CDR3 loop spans 17 amino acids. Here the CDR3 reads CASSLWDRNKGLGEQFF.

The chain recombines TRBV13 with TRBJ2-1; TCRdb calls TRBD1, which cannot be checked without DNA. The CDR3 consists of 13 residues. Germline loops: CDR1 PRHDT, CDR2 FYEKMQ (reference sequence). CDR3 loop: CASTQRGYNEQFF.

The rearrangement uses TRBV20-1 and TRBJ2-5; TCRdb indicates TRBD2, and absent DNA this call remains unverified. CDR1 DFQATT and CDR2 SNEGSKA come from the germline V gene (reference sequence). The CDR3 contains 14 residues. This chain's CDR3 is CSALLAGVKETQYF.

This chain links TRBV27 with TRBJ2-3; TCRdb designates TRBD1, a call that cannot be tested without DNA. The CDR3 covers 16 residues. Germline CDR1 and CDR2: MNHEY and SMNVEV (reference sequence). CDR3 sequence reads: CASSLSWGRLPDTQYF.

The chain links TRBV20-1 to TRBJ2-6; TCRdb gives TRBD1 as the D gene, but with no DNA this cannot be confirmed. Germline V gene data show CDR1 as DFQATT and CDR2 as SNEGSKA (reference sequence). The CDR3 totals 14 residues. CDR3 in amino acids: CSTGRSSGANVLTF.

This chain links TRBV5-5 with TRBJ2-3; TCRdb lists TRBD2, though no DNA is available to test this call. Per germline, CDR1 SGHKS and CDR2 YYEKEE (reference sequence). The CDR3 extends over 17 amino acids. The CDR3 sequence is CASSLVMGGPITDTQYF.

V usage is TRBV12-3 or TRBV12-4 and J usage is TRBJ1-1. This CDR3 spans 13 amino acids. The CDR3 loop is CASSRDLNTEAFF.

This chain joins TRBV5-1 and TRBJ1-1. Looked up from germline, CDR1 is SGHRS and CDR2 is YFSETQ. The CDR3 has 13 amino acids. CDR3 region: CASSSGSGREAFF.

The rearrangement links TRBV7-8 to TRBJ2-6; TCRdb gives TRBD1 as the D gene, but with no DNA this cannot be confirmed. The germline V gene has CDR1 SGHVS and CDR2 FQNEAQ. CDR3 length equals 20 residues. CDR3 protein: CASSRLRTGGRSSGANVLTF.

The rearrangement joins TRBV11-1 to TRBJ1-5. This CDR3 spans 18 amino acids. Germline V CDR1 and CDR2: SGHAT, FQDESV (reference sequence). The CDR3: CASSSFNTRTSGNQPQHF. The complete variable domain, with remaining parts taken from reference TRBV11-1 and TRBJ1-5, reads EAEVAQSPRYKITEKSQAVAFWCDPISGHATLYWYRQILGQGPELLVQFQDESVVDDSQLPKDRFSAERLKGVDSTLKIQPAELGDSAMYLCASSSFNTRTSGNQPQHFGDGTRLSIL.